This T cell receptor beta chain was sequenced in a study of T-cell memory formation after mild COVID-19. Study in general: The TCR clusters were mostly specific to one donor.

Amplification by 5'RACE using constant-segment primers produced TCR alpha and TCR beta cDNA libraries that carried sample barcodes and UMIs. One entry per CDR3 protein results from TCRdb running MiXCR on the 5' RACE reads. The data contain 250,000 to 400,000 distinct CDR3 sequences, 13% to 15% of them singletons. V shed 6 bases and J 1 base; nucleotides not matched to a gene: 5. CDR3 length: 14 residues. Germline values: CDR1 MNHNY, CDR2 SVGAGI (reference sequence). This clonotype was counted between two and nine times. This TCR came from a man younger than 30 who had mild COVID-19 (a few samples of this study predate the infection). Cell type and time point are not known. The sample taken for sequencing was PBMCs or a T cell subset sorted from them (not recorded which). The genes are TRBV6-6 and TRBJ1-1, with 7 bases lining up with TRBD1. This chain's CDR3 is CASRLGQANTEAFF. CDR3 bases: TGTGCCAGCAGACTCGGACAGGCGAACACTGAAGCTTTCTTT.